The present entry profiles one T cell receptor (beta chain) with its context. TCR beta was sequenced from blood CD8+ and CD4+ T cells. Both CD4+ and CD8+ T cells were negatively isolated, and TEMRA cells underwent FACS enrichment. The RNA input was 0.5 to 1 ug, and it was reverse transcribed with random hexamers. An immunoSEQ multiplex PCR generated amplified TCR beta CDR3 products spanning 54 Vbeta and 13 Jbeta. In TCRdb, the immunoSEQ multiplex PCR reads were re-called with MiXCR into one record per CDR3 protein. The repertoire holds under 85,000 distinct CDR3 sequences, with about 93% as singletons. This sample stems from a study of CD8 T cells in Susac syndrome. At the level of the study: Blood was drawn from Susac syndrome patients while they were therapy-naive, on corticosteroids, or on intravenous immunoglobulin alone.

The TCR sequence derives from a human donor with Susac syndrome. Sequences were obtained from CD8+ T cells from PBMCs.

CDR3 amino acids: CASSRTSGTDTQYF. The CDR3 region has the DNA TGTGCCAGCAGTAGGACTAGCGGCACAGATACGCAGTATTTT. The rearrangement joins TRBV3-1 to TRBJ2-3; 9 bases agree with TRBD2. Germline CDR1 is LGHDT and CDR2 is YNNKEL (reference sequence). V lost 6 bases to trimming and J lost 1 base; unmatched junction nucleotides: 2. This CDR3 has 14 residues.